The rows below give T cell receptor beta chains drawn from one sample of a study of chemoradiotherapy in HPV16-positive cancers. TCRdb keeps only in-frame clones here, not all; method: immunoSEQ multiplex PCR. The table shows approximately 32,000 clones, with roughly 87% occurring only once. Sample: blood, taken from a patient who underwent chemoradiotherapy. These receptor sequences come from a human donor with HPV-associated anogenital cancer. Both conserved end residues are part of each CDR3. D genes are given only for firm matches. Clone size is given for some rows only: seen once, a few or many times, or a class if the clone is expanded.

v_gene: TRBV7-6
d_gene: .
abundance: .
j_gene: TRBJ2-5
CDR3nt: TGTGCCAGCAGCTTAGCGGGGGTGACATCCCAAGAGACCCAGTACTTC
CDR3aa: CASSLAGVTSQETQYF

v_gene: TRBV11-3
d_gene: TRBD1
abundance: .
j_gene: TRBJ1-1
CDR3nt: TGTGCCAGCAGCTTTGACAGGGGTACTGAAGCTTTCTTT
CDR3aa: CASSFDRGTEAFF

v_gene: TRBV19
d_gene: .
abundance: .
j_gene: TRBJ1-5
CDR3nt: TGTGCCAGTTGCATAAGGGAAAATCAGCCCCAGCATTTT
CDR3aa: CASCIRENQPQHF

v_gene: TRBV9
d_gene: .
abundance: .
j_gene: TRBJ2-7
CDR3nt: TGTGCCAGCAGCGTGGATCTTGGGGCTTACGAGCAGTACTTC
CDR3aa: CASSVDLGAYEQYF

v_gene: TRBV10-1
d_gene: .
abundance: .
j_gene: TRBJ2-1
CDR3nt: TGCGCCAGCAGTGAGTCGATGGCCGGGCGGAATGAGCAGTTCTTC
CDR3aa: CASSESMAGRNEQFF

v_gene: TRBV5-1
d_gene: .
abundance: .
j_gene: TRBJ1-1
CDR3nt: TGCGCCAGCAGCTTGGTTGGCACTGAAGCTTTCTTT
CDR3aa: CASSLVGTEAFF

v_gene: TRBV14
d_gene: TRBD1
abundance: .
j_gene: TRBJ1-1
CDR3nt: TGTGCCAGCAGCCAACAGGGGGCTTTGAACACTGAAGCTTTCTTT
CDR3aa: CASSQQGALNTEAFF

v_gene: TRBV11-2
d_gene: TRBD1
abundance: .
j_gene: TRBJ1-1
CDR3nt: TGTGCCAGCAGCCGGGGAATACAGGGGAAAGCTTTCTTT
CDR3aa: CASSRGIQGKAFF

v_gene: TRBV5-6
d_gene: .
abundance: .
j_gene: TRBJ1-1
CDR3nt: TGTGCCAGCAGCTTCGGCGACAGAGGGACTGAAGCTTTCTTT
CDR3aa: CASSFGDRGTEAFF

v_gene: TRBV4-1
d_gene: .
abundance: .
j_gene: TRBJ2-3
CDR3nt: TGCGCCAGCAGCCAAGAATCCGGGCTAGCAAGTACGCAGTATTTT
CDR3aa: CASSQESGLASTQYF

v_gene: TRBV7-9
d_gene: TRBD1
abundance: .
j_gene: TRBJ1-2
CDR3nt: TGTGCCAGCAGTCTTACAGGGGCCTATGGCTACACCTTC
CDR3aa: CASSLTGAYGYTF

v_gene: TRBV20-1
d_gene: TRBD1
abundance: once
j_gene: TRBJ1-1
CDR3nt: TGCAGTGCGACAGGGTTAGATGAAGCTTTCTTT
CDR3aa: CSATGLDEAFF

v_gene: TRBV7-2
d_gene: .
abundance: .
j_gene: TRBJ2-1
CDR3nt: TGTGCCAGCAGCCGGGGACCGTCGTACAATGAGCAGTTCTTC
CDR3aa: CASSRGPSYNEQFF

v_gene: TRBV10-3
d_gene: .
abundance: once
j_gene: TRBJ2-1
CDR3nt: TGTGCCATCAGTGGACGGGGAAGCGATGAGCAGTTCTTC
CDR3aa: CAISGRGSDEQFF

v_gene: TRBV7-2
d_gene: TRBD2
abundance: .
j_gene: TRBJ2-2
CDR3nt: TGTGCCAGCAGCCCCTCTAGCGGGAGTGGTACCGGGGAGCTGTTTTTT
CDR3aa: CASSPSSGSGTGELFF

v_gene: TRBV19
d_gene: .
abundance: .
j_gene: TRBJ2-2
CDR3nt: TGTGCCACCTCCCCCAACAGTGGGTCCACCGGGGAGCTGTTTTTT
CDR3aa: CATSPNSGSTGELFF

v_gene: TRBV5-1
d_gene: .
abundance: once
j_gene: TRBJ1-1
CDR3nt: TGCGCCAGCGGCCGAGACGACAGCGCTGAAGCTTTCTTT
CDR3aa: CASGRDDSAEAFF

v_gene: TRBV9
d_gene: TRBD2
abundance: .
j_gene: TRBJ2-3
CDR3nt: TGTGCCAGCACGACGCGGGGGGCTACCACAGATACGCAGTATTTT
CDR3aa: CASTTRGATTDTQYF

v_gene: TRBV4-3
d_gene: TRBD1
abundance: .
j_gene: TRBJ1-1
CDR3nt: TGCGCCAGCAGCCGGGGGACAGTGCCTGAAGCTTTCTTT
CDR3aa: CASSRGTVPEAFF

v_gene: TRBV14
d_gene: TRBD2
abundance: .
j_gene: TRBJ2-1
CDR3nt: TGTGCCAGCAGCCGGAGAGCGGGAGGTTACCACAATGAGCAGTTCTTC
CDR3aa: CASSRRAGGYHNEQFF

v_gene: TRBV5-6
d_gene: TRBD1
abundance: .
j_gene: TRBJ1-4
CDR3nt: TGTGCCAGCAGCCTACAGGGGATCGGTGAAAAACTGTTTTTT
CDR3aa: CASSLQGIGEKLFF

v_gene: TRBV12-5
d_gene: .
abundance: .
j_gene: TRBJ2-3
CDR3nt: TGTGCTAGTGGTTTGATTCTGGGCAGCCGATACACAGATACGCAGTATTTT
CDR3aa: CASGLILGSRYTDTQYF

v_gene: TRBV6-1
d_gene: TRBD1
abundance: .
j_gene: TRBJ2-7
CDR3nt: TGTGCCAGCAGGACTGGTCCGGGACAGGGGGCCGAGCAGTACTTC
CDR3aa: CASRTGPGQGAEQYF

v_gene: TRBV7-9
d_gene: TRBD2
abundance: .
j_gene: TRBJ2-1
CDR3nt: TGTGCCAGCAGCTTAGGGACTAGCGCCAATGAGCAGTTCTTC
CDR3aa: CASSLGTSANEQFF

v_gene: TRBV20-1
d_gene: TRBD2
abundance: .
j_gene: TRBJ2-7
CDR3nt: TGCAGTGGACTAGCGACCTACGAGCAGTACTTC
CDR3aa: CSGLATYEQYF

v_gene: TRBV7-2
d_gene: .
abundance: .
j_gene: TRBJ1-4
CDR3nt: TGTGCCAGCAGATCAGGGTTTTCAACTAATGAAAAACTGTTTTTT
CDR3aa: CASRSGFSTNEKLFF

v_gene: TRBV7-9
d_gene: .
abundance: .
j_gene: TRBJ2-3
CDR3nt: TGTGCCAGCAGCTTAGAAGATACGCAGTATTTT
CDR3aa: CASSLEDTQYF

v_gene: TRBV6-1
d_gene: .
abundance: medium-sized
j_gene: TRBJ2-7
CDR3nt: TGTGCCAGCGAGCCTCAATCCTACGAGCAGTACTTC
CDR3aa: CASEPQSYEQYF

v_gene: TRBV4-2
d_gene: TRBD2
abundance: .
j_gene: TRBJ2-7
CDR3nt: TGTGCCAGCAGCCTAGAGAGCGGGGGGGCCTTTTACGAGCAGTACTTC
CDR3aa: CASSLESGGAFYEQYF

v_gene: TRBV4-1
d_gene: .
abundance: .
j_gene: TRBJ1-1
CDR3nt: TGCGCCACCCGCGGGGGGGTGAGAGGGGCGACGAGAGCTTTCTTT
CDR3aa: CATRGGVRGATRAFF

v_gene: TRBV18
d_gene: TRBD1
abundance: .
j_gene: TRBJ2-3
CDR3nt: TGTGCCAGCTCACCCTACAGGGGAGAGGGCACAGATACGCAGTATTTT
CDR3aa: CASSPYRGEGTDTQYF

v_gene: TRBV9
d_gene: .
abundance: .
j_gene: TRBJ2-7
CDR3nt: TGTGCCAGCAGCGTAGACCCTAAGCGATCCTACGAGCAGTACTTC
CDR3aa: CASSVDPKRSYEQYF

v_gene: TRBV7-9
d_gene: TRBD2
abundance: .
j_gene: TRBJ2-1
CDR3nt: TGTGCCAGCAGCTCCGCAACTAGCGATTCTTGGAATGAGCAGTTCTTC
CDR3aa: CASSSATSDSWNEQFF

v_gene: TRBV10-3
d_gene: .
abundance: .
j_gene: TRBJ2-2
CDR3nt: TGTGCCATCCGTGGGACATCGTCCGGGGAGCTGTTTTTT
CDR3aa: CAIRGTSSGELFF

v_gene: TRBV7-2
d_gene: .
abundance: once
j_gene: TRBJ1-1
CDR3nt: TGTGCCAGCAGCTTGGATTCAGGGGCAACTGAAGCTTTCTTT
CDR3aa: CASSLDSGATEAFF

v_gene: TRBV19
d_gene: .
abundance: .
j_gene: TRBJ2-2
CDR3nt: TGTGCCAGTAATCCCAGGCAAGGAACCGGGGAGCTGTTTTTT
CDR3aa: CASNPRQGTGELFF

v_gene: TRBV11-2
d_gene: .
abundance: once
j_gene: TRBJ1-4
CDR3nt: TGTGCCAGCAGCTTTTTGGGAGGCCATGAAAAACTGTTTTTT
CDR3aa: CASSFLGGHEKLFF

v_gene: TRBV7-8
d_gene: .
abundance: .
j_gene: TRBJ1-1
CDR3nt: TGTGCCAGCAGCTTCGCGGTGGGGAGGTTTGAAGCTTTCTTT
CDR3aa: CASSFAVGRFEAFF

v_gene: TRBV19
d_gene: .
abundance: .
j_gene: TRBJ1-6
CDR3nt: TGTGCCAGTAGTATAGACCAGGGGACGGGGAATTCACCCCTCCACTTT
CDR3aa: CASSIDQGTGNSPLHF

v_gene: TRBV5-1
d_gene: .
abundance: .
j_gene: TRBJ1-2
CDR3nt: TGCGCCAGCAGCTTCCTCGGTGGCTACACCTTC
CDR3aa: CASSFLGGYTF

v_gene: TRBV11-1
d_gene: TRBD1
abundance: .
j_gene: TRBJ2-6
CDR3nt: TGTGCCAGCAGATTCGACAGGGGGCTTGCCGGGGCCAACGTCCTGACTTTC
CDR3aa: CASRFDRGLAGANVLTF

v_gene: TRBV9
d_gene: .
abundance: once
j_gene: TRBJ1-1
CDR3nt: TGTGCCAGCAGCCCCTCCTTAGCGGCAGGTCCGAAAGCTTTCTTT
CDR3aa: CASSPSLAAGPKAFF

v_gene: TRBV2
d_gene: .
abundance: .
j_gene: TRBJ1-4
CDR3nt: TGTGCCATCAGGACAGCAACTAATGAAAAACTGTTTTTT
CDR3aa: CAIRTATNEKLFF

v_gene: TRBV27
d_gene: .
abundance: .
j_gene: TRBJ2-7
CDR3nt: TGTGCCAGCAGTTCCAGCGGCGGGACGGGAACTACTCCGTACGAGCAGTACTTC
CDR3aa: CASSSSGGTGTTPYEQYF

v_gene: TRBV4-2
d_gene: .
abundance: .
j_gene: TRBJ1-6
CDR3nt: TGTGCCAGCAGCCAAGTTCACGGGAGCTCCTATAATTCACCCCTCCACTTT
CDR3aa: CASSQVHGSSYNSPLHF

v_gene: TRBV12-5
d_gene: .
abundance: .
j_gene: TRBJ2-3
CDR3nt: TGTGCTAGTGGTTTGGCTCTAGGGTCCCGCACAGATACGCAGTATTTT
CDR3aa: CASGLALGSRTDTQYF

v_gene: TRBV9
d_gene: .
abundance: .
j_gene: TRBJ1-5
CDR3nt: TGTGCCAGCAGCTTAGGATGGGGGAATCAGCCCCAGCATTTT
CDR3aa: CASSLGWGNQPQHF

v_gene: TRBV7-2
d_gene: .
abundance: .
j_gene: TRBJ2-6
CDR3nt: TGTGCCAGCCGAGAGGCGGCCCTAGGCTCTGGGGCCAACGTCCTGACTTTC
CDR3aa: CASREAALGSGANVLTF

v_gene: TRBV6-5
d_gene: TRBD1
abundance: once
j_gene: TRBJ2-7
CDR3nt: TGTGCCAGCAGAAGGGACAGGCCCTACGAGCAGTACTTC
CDR3aa: CASRRDRPYEQYF

v_gene: TRBV9
d_gene: .
abundance: .
j_gene: TRBJ1-1
CDR3nt: TGTGCCAGCAGCGCTACTCTCGGTGGGACTGAAGCTTTCTTT
CDR3aa: CASSATLGGTEAFF

v_gene: TRBV6-6
d_gene: .
abundance: .
j_gene: TRBJ1-5
CDR3nt: TGTGCCAGCAGTTACGGGCAGTTTTATCAGCCCCAGCATTTT
CDR3aa: CASSYGQFYQPQHF

v_gene: TRBV10-3
d_gene: .
abundance: .
j_gene: TRBJ2-5
CDR3nt: TGTGCCATCAGTGAGGCGTCGGAGACCCAGTACTTC
CDR3aa: CAISEASETQYF

v_gene: TRBV4-2
d_gene: TRBD2
abundance: .
j_gene: TRBJ2-3
CDR3nt: TGTGCCAGCAGCCTTTTAGCGGGGGCGCTCACAGATACGCAGTATTTT
CDR3aa: CASSLLAGALTDTQYF

v_gene: TRBV5-4
d_gene: TRBD1
abundance: .
j_gene: TRBJ1-1
CDR3nt: TGTGCCAGCAGCTTCTCTGCCGGGACAGGGGCAACTGAAGCTTTCTTT
CDR3aa: CASSFSAGTGATEAFF

v_gene: TRBV5-1
d_gene: TRBD1
abundance: .
j_gene: TRBJ2-7
CDR3nt: TGCGCCAGCAGCTCGGGGACAGGTAGCTACGAGCAGTACTTC
CDR3aa: CASSSGTGSYEQYF

v_gene: TRBV7-6
d_gene: .
abundance: .
j_gene: TRBJ2-6
CDR3nt: TGTGCCAGCAGCTTAGGACCGATCTCTGGGGCCAACGTCCTGACTTTC
CDR3aa: CASSLGPISGANVLTF